The 23 T cell receptor beta chains below all came from one sample that was sequenced in a study of blood T cell repertoires in COVID-19. Measured with immunoSEQ multiplex PCR; TCRdb has only the in-frame clones, and not every one. This table holds about 44,000 clones, about 86% found once. Sequenced sample: peripheral blood. These receptors were obtained from a human donor in a cohort sampled during active COVID-19.

This clone has just one count. The chain has TRBV7-6 and TRBJ1-3; D gene uncertain. Per the germline V gene, CDR1 is SGHVS and CDR2 is FNYEAQ. The CDR3 is 12 residues long. Trimming left V 8 bases short and J 7 bases short, with 12 bases between. The CDR3 reads CASGEAGNTIYF. CDR3 sequence (DNA): TGTGCCAGCGGGGAGGCAGGCAACACCATATATTTT.

The V and J genes are TRBV5-1 and TRBJ1-3; TRBD1 matches at 11 bases. This CDR3 contains 15 residues. Trimming removed 0 bases from V and 8 bases from J; junction bases left unmatched: 4. The germline gives CDR1 SGHRS, CDR2 YFSETQ. This CDR3 reads CASSLAGQGADTIYF. The CDR3 DNA follows: TGCGCCAGCAGCTTGGCCGGACAGGGGGCGGACACCATATATTTT.

The DNA of the CDR3 is TGCGCCAGCAGCTCGACAGGGACTAGCACAGATACGCAGTATTTT. Translation gives CASSSTGTSTDTQYF. The chain employs TRBV5-1 and TRBJ2-3, with D possibly matching TRBD1 (7 bases). CDR3 length: 15 residues. In germline, CDR1 is SGHRS, CDR2 YFSETQ. V lost 3 bases and J lost 0, with 11 bases in between.

The chain couples TRBV9 to TRBJ1-5, with 8 bases lining up with TRBD1. The CDR3 is 14 amino acids. Germline V gene lookup returns CDR1 SGDLS and CDR2 YYNGEE. V shed 3 bases, J shed 2 bases, and the junction held 1 base outside the gene matches. DNA for the CDR3: TGTGCCAGCAGCGCGACAGGGGGCAATCAGCCCCAGCATTTT. It translates to CASSATGGNQPQHF.

This clone was picked up many times. The chain has TRBV2 and TRBJ1-1; a possible D gene is TRBD1 (5 bases). V shed 6 bases and J shed 1 base, with 9 bases lying between them. The CDR3 has 13 amino acids. Germline CDR1 and CDR2: SNHLY and FYNNEI. The CDR3 protein is CASRGAENTEAFF. CDR3 bases: TGTGCCAGCAGAGGGGCAGAGAACACTGAAGCTTTCTTT.

This clone was found once. The rearrangement joins TRBV6-4 to TRBJ2-1; 9 bases fit TRBD2. Trimming cost V 2 bases and J 4 bases; bases outside gene matches: 6. The CDR3 is made up of 16 amino acids. Germline lookup yields CDR1 MRHNA and CDR2 SNTAGT. The CDR3 is CASSDKIAGAYNEQFF. CDR3 nucleotides: TGTGCCAGCAGTGACAAGATAGCGGGGGCTTACAATGAGCAGTTCTTC.

The CDR3 DNA follows: TGTGCCAGCAGCCCACACCCGAAGGGGGCGGCTTTCTTT. It encodes CASSPHPKGAAFF. The chain couples TRBV7-2 to TRBJ1-1, with 7 bases matching TRBD1. The ends lost 5 bases at V and 11 bases at J; junction bases unmatched: 11. Germline CDR1 is SGHTA and CDR2 is FQGNSA. The CDR3 totals 13 residues.

The chain recombines TRBV10-1 with TRBJ2-3; possible D gene TRBD1, 5 bases. Germline loops: CDR1 WNHNN, CDR2 SYGVQD (reference sequence). The V gene lost 8 bases and the J gene lost 4 bases, with 25 bases spanning the gap. The CDR3 covers 17 residues. The CDR3 loop reads CASRPSGQGHVSDTQYF. DNA for the CDR3: TGCGCCAGCCGACCTTCCGGGCAGGGTCATGTTTCAGATACGCAGTATTTT.

This clone was seen only a few times. The chain is built from TRBV6-5 and TRBJ1-4; the D is unclear. From germline, CDR1 is MNHEY and CDR2 SVGAGI. V gave up 6 bases and J gave up 12 bases, with 14 bases separating them. The CDR3 has 12 amino acids. The CDR3: CASRPGILELFF. CDR3 bases: TGTGCCAGCAGGCCCGGGATCCTGGAACTGTTTTTT.

The chain carries TRBV5-1 and TRBJ1-2; 7 bases align to TRBD1. With V trimmed by 3 bases and J by 6 bases, 5 bases remained unmatched. The CDR3 spans 13 residues. CDR1 is SGHRS, CDR2 YFSETQ, per germline. The CDR3 reads CASSSSGGNGYTF. In nucleotides, the CDR3 is TGCGCCAGCAGCTCGTCAGGGGGTAATGGCTACACCTTC.

This clone was counted only a few times. V and J are TRBV6-1 and TRBJ2-7, with D perhaps matching TRBD1 (5 bases). The CDR3 has 15 amino acids. V lost 2 bases and J 2 bases, leaving 13 bases between the germline ends. Germline loops: CDR1 MNHNS, CDR2 SASEGT. DNA of the CDR3: TGTGCCAGCAGTGAATCAGGGCTACAGCCCTACGAGCAGTACGTC. This sequence encodes CASSESGLQPYEQYV.

The chain employs TRBV19 and TRBJ1-1; possible D gene TRBD1, 6 bases. Deletions cut 6 bases from V and 5 bases from J, with 16 bases between. CDR3 length equals 14 residues. Germline-derived CDR1 and CDR2 are LNHDA and SQIVND (reference sequence). The CDR3 DNA reads as TGTGCCAGTAGGGAGACAGAAAGGGGGACTGAAGCTTTCTTT. Translating it yields CASRETERGTEAFF.

CDR3 in amino acids: CASSLGGGYRGYTF. The CDR3 bases are TGTGCCAGCAGCTTAGGGGGCGGCTATCGTGGCTACACCTTC. The chain joins TRBV7-9 to TRBJ1-2, with D possibly being TRBD1 (5 bases). Trimming removed 1 base at V and 7 bases at J, with 13 bases between. Germline V gene data show CDR1 as SEHNR and CDR2 as FQNEAQ (reference sequence). There are 14 residues in the CDR3. Full variable domain (outside the CDR3, taken from reference TRBV7-9 and TRBJ1-2): DTGVSQNPRHKITKRGQNVTFRCDPISEHNRLYWYRQTLGQGPEFLTYFQNEAQLEKSRLLSDRFSAERPKGSFSTLEIQRTEQGDSAMYLCASSLGGGYRGYTFGSGTRLTVV.

This chain connects TRBV7-3 to TRBJ2-7, with 13 bases matching TRBD2. Germline V gives CDR1 SGHTA, CDR2 FQGTGA. The length of the CDR3 is 17 residues. V dropped 4 bases and J dropped 3; count of bases not matched to a gene: 9. The CDR3 region has the DNA TGTGCCAGCAGCTCCGGATCCGGGACTAGCGGGGTCTACGAGCAGTACTTC. This sequence encodes CASSSGSGTSGVYEQYF.

The V call is TRBV19, the J call TRBJ2-1, with D possibly being TRBD2 (7 bases). Germline assignment: CDR1 LNHDA and CDR2 SQIVND (reference sequence). V lost 3 bases and J lost 6, with 15 bases in between. This CDR3 is 15 amino acids long. The CDR3 region is CASSIGGAMGNEQFF. Written as DNA, the CDR3 is TGTGCCAGTAGTATTGGGGGGGCCATGGGCAATGAGCAGTTCTTC.

In this sample, this clone turned up once. The V gene is TRBV3-1 (or the pseudogene TRBV3-2), the J gene TRBJ1-2; possibly TRBD1 for D (6 bases). The CDR3 has 14 amino acids. V was cut by 4 bases and J by 8 bases, with 17 bases left in between. The V gene's germline CDR1 is LGHDT and CDR2 YNNKEL (reference sequence). The CDR3 DNA sequence: TGTGCCAGCAGCCTCAATAGGGGGAGAGGAGGCTACACCTTC. It yields the protein CASSLNRGRGGYTF.

The chain couples TRBV6-6 to TRBJ1-4; the D gene is possibly TRBD1 (5 bases). This CDR3 is 14 amino acids long. V lost 6 bases, J lost 7 bases, and 15 bases lay in between. CDR1 and CDR2 (germline): MNHNY, SVGAGI (reference sequence). Written as DNA, the CDR3 is TGTGCCAGCAGCCCAGGGAGGAGAAGTGAAAAACTGTTTTTT. Protein sequence: CASSPGRRSEKLFF.

The chain uses TRBV7-2 and TRBJ2-3; D is possibly TRBD1 (6 bases). With 3 bases removed from V and 5 bases from J, the gap between germline ends came to 9 bases. CDR3 length equals 13 residues. CDR1 and CDR2 (germline): SGHTA, FQGNSA. CDR3 in amino acids: CASSFRTEDTQYF. DNA for the CDR3: TGTGCCAGCAGCTTCCGGACAGAAGATACGCAGTATTTT.

The V and J genes are TRBV5-1 and TRBJ2-3, with D possibly TRBD1 on 6 matching bases. Looked up from germline, CDR1 is SGHRS and CDR2 is YFSETQ. Between the trimmed V and J ends, which lost 0 bases and 2 bases, there was a span of 10 bases. The CDR3 covers 15 residues. The CDR3 DNA sequence: TGCGCCAGCAGCTTGGTTCAGGGGAACACAGATACGCAGTATTTT. Encoded protein: CASSLVQGNTDTQYF.

The rearrangement uses TRBV29-1 and TRBJ2-2; 11 bases align to TRBD2. The V segment lost 7 bases and the J segment 0 bases; nucleotides outside the gene matches: 10. The V gene's germline CDR1 is SQVTM and CDR2 ANQGSEA. This CDR3 has 17 amino acids. DNA for the CDR3: TGCAGCGCTCGCGGACTAGCGGGCGAAGCGAACACCGGGGAGCTGTTTTTT. Protein: CSARGLAGEANTGELFF.

This clone occurred a few times. The chain is built from TRBV7-9 and TRBJ1-1; TRBD1 matches at 7 bases. The CDR3 runs to 16 residues. With 5 bases clipped from V and 6 bases from J, the junction kept 15 bases outside the gene matches. Germline V lookup: CDR1 SEHNR, CDR2 FQNEAQ (reference sequence). The CDR3 DNA sequence: TGTGCCAGCAGCCGTATCGCCGAGACAGGGTCTCCTGAAGCTTTCTTT. Translating it yields CASSRIAETGSPEAFF.

CDR3 DNA sequence: TGCGCCAGCAGCCAAGAAGTTAGCGGGGGACCAGATACGCAGTATTTT. This encodes CASSQEVSGGPDTQYF. The chain carries TRBV4-3 and TRBJ2-3; 9 bases align to TRBD2. The CDR3 is 16 amino acids. Per germline, CDR1 LGHNA and CDR2 YSLEER. After removal of 0 bases from V and 4 bases from J, the junction contained 5 bases not matched to a gene.

The V and J genes are TRBV7-9 and TRBJ1-6; 7 nucleotides align to TRBD1. Germline assignment: CDR1 SEHNR and CDR2 FQNEAQ (reference sequence). The CDR3 consists of 18 residues. The V gene end was trimmed by 1 base and the J gene end by 0 bases; junction bases not matched to a gene: 6. CDR3 protein: CASSLDPGGSSYNSPLHF. The CDR3 DNA is TGTGCCAGCAGCTTAGATCCAGGGGGAAGCTCCTATAATTCACCCCTCCACTTT.